The 15 T cell receptor beta chains below were found in one sample sequenced in a study of cytotoxic CD8 clonotypes in ibrutinib-treated CLL. Profiling relied on immunoSEQ multiplex PCR, and the TCRdb table lists in-frame clones only, not all of them. The repertoire includes some 140,000 clones, about 85% of them detected once, and about 3.5% sits in the top ten. The material sequenced was PBMCs, taken after 24 months of ibrutinib treatment. Receptors were obtained from a human donor with chronic lymphocytic leukemia.

V usage is TRBV7-9 and J usage is TRBJ1-3; D ambiguous. The ends were cut back, 5 bases at V and 7 bases at J, with 3 bases in the middle. Germline CDR1 reads SEHNR; CDR2 reads FQNEAQ (reference sequence). This CDR3 has 10 amino acids. The CDR3 region has the DNA TGTGCCAGCAGCGGGAACACCATATATTTT. The encoded protein is CASSGNTIYF.

This chain links TRBV19 with TRBJ1-6, with TRBD1 identical over 9 bases. V was pared by 5 bases and J by 9 bases, with 11 bases of the junction left unmatched. Germline V gives CDR1 LNHDA, CDR2 SQIVND (reference sequence). CDR3 size: 16 residues. The CDR3 nucleotides are TGTGCCAGTAGTCCCGGGACAGGGTTCACGTTTTCACCCCTCCACTTT. Residues: CASSPGTGFTFSPLHF.

The rearrangement links TRBV4-1 to TRBJ1-1, with 11 bases identical to TRBD1. Germline-derived CDR1 and CDR2 are MGHRA and YSYEKL. Losses at the gene ends were 4 bases for V and 3 bases for J; bases not matched to a gene: 16. This CDR3 spans 19 amino acids. The CDR3 sequence: CASSPTWANRDRGYTEAFF. The CDR3 DNA reads as TGCGCCAGCAGCCCAACCTGGGCAAACCGGGACAGGGGGTACACTGAAGCTTTCTTT.

The J gene is TRBJ1-2, the V gene TRBV4-3; perhaps TRBD1 as D (5 bases). CDR3 length: 15 amino acids. Trimming removed 1 base at V and 6 bases at J, with 15 bases between. Germline-derived CDR1 and CDR2 are LGHNA and YSLEER. CDR3 nucleotide sequence: TGCGCCAGCAGCCAAGGATCTAGGGGTATGGATGGCTACACCTTC. Translating gives CASSQGSRGMDGYTF.

For this clone: Other nucleotide sequences in the sample specify the same CDR3. This chain uses TRBV5-1 with TRBJ2-7; D is possibly TRBD1 (6 bases). In germline, CDR1 is SGHRS, CDR2 YFSETQ. The CDR3 runs 14 residues. Trimming stripped 2 bases from V and 0 bases from J, with 9 bases between. The CDR3 region has the DNA TGCGCCAGCAGCTTAGGGGGTCCCTCCTACGAGCAGTACTTC. It encodes CASSLGGPSYEQYF.

This clone was seen once. The V call is TRBV5-5, the J call TRBJ1-1, with a possible D match to TRBD1 (6 bases). The germline CDR1 and CDR2 sequences are SGHKS and YYEKEE (reference sequence). The CDR3 runs to 14 residues. Trimming stripped 5 bases from V and 1 base from J, with 12 bases between. CDR3 DNA sequence: TGTGCCAGCAGGATAAGACAGGAGAACACTGAAGCTTTCTTT. It translates to CASRIRQENTEAFF. The full variable domain, its missing parts supplied by reference TRBV5-5 and TRBJ1-1, is DAGVTQSPTHLIKTRGQQVTLRCSPISGHKSVSWYQQVLGQGPQFIFQYYEKEERGRGNFPDRFSARQFPNYSSELNVNALLLGDSALYLCASRIRQENTEAFFGQGTRLTVV.

The chain carries TRBV9 and TRBJ2-3, with a possible D match to TRBD1 (6 bases). The germline V gene has CDR1 SGDLS and CDR2 YYNGEE. The CDR3 runs 15 residues. V was trimmed by 0 bases and J by 8 bases, leaving 16 bases between them. CDR3 in amino acids: CASSVVGQDSVTQYF. CDR3 in DNA: TGTGCCAGCAGCGTAGTGGGGCAGGACAGTGTTACGCAGTATTTT.

In DNA form, the CDR3 reads TGTGCCAGCAGCTTAATGAGGGGCCCAAACAATGAGCAGTTCTTC. Encoded protein: CASSLMRGPNNEQFF. The rearrangement uses TRBV7-2 and TRBJ2-1, with D perhaps assigned TRBD1 or TRBD2 (5 bases each). Trimming took 2 bases from V and 5 from J, leaving 13 bases between them. The CDR3 covers 15 residues. CDR1 and CDR2 from the germline V gene are SGHTA and FQGNSA.

The V call is TRBV6-1, the J call TRBJ1-1, with D possibly being TRBD1 (6 bases). The CDR3 sequence is 14 residues long. Germline CDR1 and CDR2: MNHNS and SASEGT. Trimming removed 2 bases at V and 1 base at J, with 8 bases between. The CDR3 is CASSERGGNTEAFF. The CDR3 DNA is TGTGCCAGCAGTGAAAGGGGGGGGAACACTGAAGCTTTCTTT.

V gene TRBV5-4 combines with J gene TRBJ1-1, with a weak D call TRBD1 (5 bases). Trimming left V 0 bases short and J 5 bases short, with 11 bases between. CDR3 length: 14 residues. The germline gives CDR1 SGHNT, CDR2 YYREEE (reference sequence). The CDR3 DNA is TGTGCCAGCAGCTTGGTCCTCGGGGGAACTGAAGCTTTCTTT. Translated: CASSLVLGGTEAFF.

This chain uses TRBV10-1 with TRBJ1-5; 8 nucleotides agree with TRBD1. CDR3 length equals 14 residues. Trimming at V came to 9 bases and at J to 3 bases, leaving 7 bases not matched to a gene. Germline loops: CDR1 WNHNN, CDR2 SYGVQD (reference sequence). CDR3 nucleotide sequence: TGCGCCAGAAAGGACAGGGTGGACAATCAGCCCCAGCATTTT. It translates to CARKDRVDNQPQHF.

This clone was detected only once. V is TRBV10-3 and J is TRBJ2-7; no reliable D call. Between the trimmed V and J ends, which lost 6 bases and 3 bases, there was a span of 9 bases. This CDR3 contains 12 residues. The germline V gene has CDR1 ENHRY and CDR2 SYGVKD. The CDR3 nucleotides read TGTGCCATCAGGGACGGTTACTACGAGCAGTACTTC. Its translation is CAIRDGYYEQYF.

V is TRBV21-1 and J is TRBJ1-4; the table's D call, TRBD1, was not checked against the DNA. TRBV21-1 is annotated as a pseudogene. This CDR3 is 15 amino acids long. This CDR3 reads CASSNRDSTNEKLFF. CDR3 sequence (DNA): TGTGCCAGCAGCAACCGGGACAGTACTAATGAAAAACTGTTTTTT.

The chain couples TRBV9 to TRBJ2-5; D not certain. The CDR3 runs 14 residues. The ends were cut back, 0 bases at V and 7 bases at J, with 13 bases in the middle. CDR1 SGDLS and CDR2 YYNGEE come from the germline V gene. The CDR3 loop is CASSVAPETGTQYF. The CDR3 nucleotides are TGTGCCAGCAGCGTAGCTCCGGAGACCGGGACCCAGTACTTC.

The chain recombines TRBV2 with TRBJ1-1; D might be TRBD1 (5 bases). The CDR3 sequence is 15 residues long. Germline V CDR1 and CDR2: SNHLY, FYNNEI. The germline V and J ends were trimmed by 6 bases and 0 bases, with 14 bases remaining between them. This CDR3 reads CASRPGTSLNTEAFF. For the CDR3, the DNA is TGTGCCAGCAGGCCCGGGACCTCCCTGAACACTGAAGCTTTCTTT.